This T cell receptor (beta chain) was obtained from a study of shared clonotypes between healthy human individuals. Whole-study results and caveats: Blood alone was sampled, and tissue repertoires likely differ.

In its sample, this clone was seen a few times. Its antigen is still unknown. The length of the CDR3 is 12 residues. CDR1 and CDR2 (germline): WNHNN, SYGVQD (reference sequence). V was trimmed by 0 bases and J by 7 bases, leaving 4 bases between them. Libraries were prepared by immunoSEQ multiplex PCR; TCRdb keeps only in-frame clonotypes and omits some of them. This table has fewer than 550,000 clones, around 79% appearing once. Nashville, Tennessee was home to all donors, who were Caucasian adults. In unsorted samples, genomic DNA was obtained using approximately 100 million PBMCs. The rearrangement links TRBV10-1 to TRBJ2-1; D not certain. The sequenced sample was PBMCs. This receptor was obtained from a woman aged 40 to 50 in good health. Some clones in this sample may be carry-over from other donors' samples. The DNA for the CDR3 is TGCGCCAGCAGTGAGTCCTTAAATGAGCAGTTCTTC. Translated: CASSESLNEQFF.